The 5 T cell receptor beta chains in this list originate from one sample, sequenced in a study of T cell responses to AZD1222 COVID-19 vaccine listed by TCRdb under 2021. The time point label of this sample denotes: baseline before first vaccination. Library creation used the immunoSEQ multiplex PCR assay. Imported from immuneACCESS, the table was reduced by TCRdb to in-frame sequences with V and J called. These copies leave out some clones; in studies compared against another copy, an unresolved V gene accounts for under half, and the cause of the remainder is not known. In all, the sample holds some 200,000 clones, and around 89% of those were seen once. The ten most abundant clones make up around 5.8% of the sample. Sequenced material: peripheral blood, taken on day 0 of AZD1222 vaccination. These TCRs come from an adult in good health.

The V gene is TRBV18, the J gene TRBJ1-6; perhaps TRBD1 as D (5 bases). The CDR3 loop spans 17 amino acids. In germline, CDR1 is KGHSH, CDR2 LQKENI. Trimming removed 3 bases from V and 4 bases from J, with 16 bases in between. The CDR3 DNA follows: TGTGCCAGCTCACCCGACAGTGCCGTTTATTATAATTCACCCCTCCACTTT. Protein sequence: CASSPDSAVYYNSPLHF. Filled out from reference TRBV18 and TRBJ1-6, the complete variable domain reads NAGVMQNPRHLVRRRGQEARLRCSPMKGHSHVYWYRQLPEEGLKFMVYLQKENIIDESGMPKERFSAEFPKEGPSILRIQQVVRGDSAAYFCASSPDSAVYYNSPLHFGNGTRLTVT.

V usage is TRBV11-2 and J usage is TRBJ2-1; 10 nucleotides align to TRBD2. The CDR3 is 16 amino acids. Germline-derived CDR1 and CDR2 are SGHAT and FQNNGV. V shed 2 bases, J shed 4 bases, and the junction held 5 bases outside the gene matches. CDR3: CASSLPSGGGYNEQFF. The CDR3 nucleotides are TGTGCCAGCAGCTTACCCAGCGGGGGGGGTTACAATGAGCAGTTCTTC.

J is TRBJ1-5 and V is TRBV2; no firm D call. From germline, CDR1 is SNHLY and CDR2 FYNNEI. V lost 7 bases and J lost 2, with 12 bases in between. The CDR3 runs 14 residues. DNA for the CDR3: TGTGCCAGCACCGAAGAGATGGGCAATCAGCCCCAGCATTTT. Its protein product is CASTEEMGNQPQHF. The full variable domain, with the rest looked up from reference TRBV2 and TRBJ1-5, is EPEVTQTPSHQVTQMGQEVILRCVPISNHLYFYWYRQILGQKVEFLVSFYNNEISEKSEIFDDQFSVERPDGSNFTLKIRSTKLEDSAMYFCASTEEMGNQPQHFGDGTRLSIL.

This clone was seen a single time. The V call is TRBV7-2, the J call TRBJ2-1; 9 bases are a match to TRBD2. CDR3 length equals 15 residues. The V gene's germline CDR1 is SGHTA and CDR2 FQGNSA. Trimming removed 5 bases from V and 3 bases from J; junction bases left unmatched: 5. The CDR3 spells CASSPSSGNYNEQFF. The CDR3 nucleotides read TGTGCCAGCAGCCCATCTAGCGGGAACTACAATGAGCAGTTCTTC. Filled out from reference TRBV7-2 and TRBJ2-1, the complete variable domain reads GAGVSQSPSNKVTEKGKDVELRCDPISGHTALYWYRQSLGQGLEFLIYFQGNSAPDKSGLPSDRFSAERTGGSVSTLTIQRTQQEDSAVYLCASSPSSGNYNEQFFGPGTRLTVL.

The gene calls are TRBV29-1 and TRBJ1-6, with TRBD1 identical over 9 bases. CDR3 length: 15 residues. CDR1 and CDR2 (germline): SQVTM, ANQGSEA. V was pared by 6 bases and J by 7 bases, with 10 bases of the junction left unmatched. The CDR3 reads CSVQQGASGNSPLHF. CDR3 sequence (DNA): TGCAGCGTCCAACAGGGGGCGTCCGGGAATTCACCCCTCCACTTT.